Below, one T cell receptor beta chain is given with its context. The data originate from a study of blood T cell repertoires in COVID-19. Study details: Samples taken during acute and convalescent COVID-19 were collected in the United States, Italy and Spain. PBMCs, B-cell-depleted T cells, or T cells were the source of the cDNA or gDNA that made up the material.

The ends lost 2 bases at V and 3 bases at J; junction bases unmatched: 8. CDR3 length: 16 residues. Per the germline V gene, CDR1 is SGHDN and CDR2 is FVKESK. Original processing methods: For nucleated cells, counts were estimated from reference gene primer amplification. TCRdb keeps only in-frame clones here, not all; method: immunoSEQ multiplex PCR. V and J calls and clone size are as listed in that table; D and trimming were resolved from the DNA. This sample has 130,000 or so clones, with roughly 89% found just once. This clonotype was obtained from a man aged 45-65 years with active or convalescent COVID-19. J is TRBJ2-7 and V is TRBV14; 9 nucleotides match TRBD2. Sequencing was done on a sample of peripheral blood. Here the CDR3 reads CASSQLSGRNGYEQYF. CDR3 nucleotides: TGTGCCAGCAGCCAACTAAGCGGGAGGAACGGCTACGAGCAGTACTTC.